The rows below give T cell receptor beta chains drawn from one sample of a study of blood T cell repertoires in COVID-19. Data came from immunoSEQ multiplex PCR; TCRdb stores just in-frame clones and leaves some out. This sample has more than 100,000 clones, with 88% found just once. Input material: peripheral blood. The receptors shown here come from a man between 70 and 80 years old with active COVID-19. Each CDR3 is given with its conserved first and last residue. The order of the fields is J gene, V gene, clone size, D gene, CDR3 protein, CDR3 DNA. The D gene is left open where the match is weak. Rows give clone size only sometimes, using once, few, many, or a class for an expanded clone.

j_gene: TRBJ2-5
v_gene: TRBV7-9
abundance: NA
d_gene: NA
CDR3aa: CASTQAQGQGETQYF
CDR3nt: TGTGCCAGCACTCAGGCCCAGGGCCAAGGGGAGACCCAGTACTTC

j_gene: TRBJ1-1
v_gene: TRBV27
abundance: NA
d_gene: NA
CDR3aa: CASSLRGVAVLNTEAFF
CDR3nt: TGTGCCAGCAGTTTACGAGGAGTAGCCGTGCTGAACACTGAAGCTTTCTTT

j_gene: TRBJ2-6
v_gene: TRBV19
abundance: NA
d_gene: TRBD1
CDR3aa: CASSLPGTGGSSGANVLTF
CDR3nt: TGTGCCAGTAGTCTCCCCGGGACAGGGGGATCCTCTGGGGCCAACGTCCTGACTTTC

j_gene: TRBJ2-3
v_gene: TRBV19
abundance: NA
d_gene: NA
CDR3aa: CASSIALGGSGYTDTQYF
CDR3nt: TGTGCCAGTAGTATAGCTCTCGGGGGAAGCGGCTACACAGATACGCAGTATTTT

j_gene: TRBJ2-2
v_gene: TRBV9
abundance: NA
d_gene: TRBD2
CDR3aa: CASSVANSGRVGELFF
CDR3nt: TGTGCCAGCAGCGTAGCTAATAGCGGGAGGGTCGGGGAGCTGTTTTTT

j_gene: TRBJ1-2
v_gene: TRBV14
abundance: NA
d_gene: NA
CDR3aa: CASSPQGYYGYTF
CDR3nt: TGTGCCAGCAGCCCACAGGGCTACTATGGCTACACCTTC

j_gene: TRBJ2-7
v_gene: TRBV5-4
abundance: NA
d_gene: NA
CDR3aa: CASSRSGGGHDEQYF
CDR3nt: TGTGCCAGCAGCAGGAGCGGAGGAGGCCACGACGAGCAGTACTTC

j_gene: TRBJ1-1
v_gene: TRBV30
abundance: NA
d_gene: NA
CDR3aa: CAWSLGNTEAFF
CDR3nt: TGTGCCTGGAGTTTGGGCAACACTGAAGCTTTCTTT

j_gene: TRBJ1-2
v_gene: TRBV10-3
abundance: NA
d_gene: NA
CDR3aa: CAISAGFLYGYTF
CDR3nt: TGTGCCATCAGTGCGGGGTTCCTCTATGGCTACACCTTC

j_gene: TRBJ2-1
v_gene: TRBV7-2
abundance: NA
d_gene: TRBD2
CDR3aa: CASRGGLAGTDEQFF
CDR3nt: TGTGCCAGCAGAGGGGGTCTAGCGGGAACGGATGAGCAGTTCTTC

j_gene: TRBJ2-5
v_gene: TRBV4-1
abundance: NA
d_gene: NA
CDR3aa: CASSHPGGETQYF
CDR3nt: TGCGCCAGCAGCCATCCAGGGGGGGAGACCCAGTACTTC

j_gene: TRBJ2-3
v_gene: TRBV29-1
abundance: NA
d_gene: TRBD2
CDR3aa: CSVEGLAGASDTQYF
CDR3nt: TGCAGCGTTGAGGGTCTAGCGGGAGCCTCAGATACGCAGTATTTT

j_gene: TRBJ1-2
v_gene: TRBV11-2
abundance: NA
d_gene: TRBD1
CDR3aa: CASSPRTGSNYGYTF
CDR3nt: TGTGCCAGCAGCCCCAGGACAGGGTCTAACTATGGCTACACCTTC

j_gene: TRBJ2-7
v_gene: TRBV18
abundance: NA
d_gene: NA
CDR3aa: CASSRDSGSSYEQYF
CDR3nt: TGTGCCAGCTCGCGGGACTCCGGGAGTTCCTACGAGCAGTACTTC

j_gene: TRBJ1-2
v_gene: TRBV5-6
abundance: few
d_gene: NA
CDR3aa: CASSPDSLLNYGYTF
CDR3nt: TGTGCCAGCAGCCCGGACAGCCTGCTTAACTATGGCTACACCTTC

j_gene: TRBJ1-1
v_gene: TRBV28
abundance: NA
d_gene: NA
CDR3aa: CASSYNIDRSRTEAFF
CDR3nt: TGTGCCAGCAGTTACAATATCGACAGGTCTCGCACTGAAGCTTTCTTT

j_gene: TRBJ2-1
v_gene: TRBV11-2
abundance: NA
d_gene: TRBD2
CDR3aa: CASSGLAGINEQFF
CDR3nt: TGTGCCAGCTCTGGACTAGCGGGGATCAATGAGCAGTTCTTC

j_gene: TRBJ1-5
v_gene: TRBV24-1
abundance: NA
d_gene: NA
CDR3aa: CATSELQANQPQHF
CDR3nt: TGTGCCACCAGTGAACTACAGGCTAATCAGCCCCAGCATTTT

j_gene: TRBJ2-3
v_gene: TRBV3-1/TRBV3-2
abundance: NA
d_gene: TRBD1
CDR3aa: CASSQDLWTGSTDTQYF
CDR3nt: TGTGCCAGCAGCCAAGATCTCTGGACAGGGAGCACAGATACGCAGTATTTT

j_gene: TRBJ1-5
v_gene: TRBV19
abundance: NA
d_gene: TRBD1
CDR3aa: CASRDDRGKDQPQHF
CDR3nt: TGTGCCAGTAGGGATGACAGGGGAAAGGATCAGCCCCAGCATTTT

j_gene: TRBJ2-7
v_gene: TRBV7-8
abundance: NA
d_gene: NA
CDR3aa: CASSRTGRAYEQYF
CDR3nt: TGTGCCAGCAGTCGAACAGGGCGAGCTTACGAGCAGTACTTC

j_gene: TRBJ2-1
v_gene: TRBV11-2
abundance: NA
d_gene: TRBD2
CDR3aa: CASSTWTSGGEEEQFF
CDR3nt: TGTGCCAGCAGCACCTGGACTAGCGGGGGGGAGGAGGAGCAGTTCTTC

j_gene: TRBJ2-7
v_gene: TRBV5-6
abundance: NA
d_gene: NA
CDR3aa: CASSLRRGSSYEQYF
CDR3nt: TGTGCCAGCAGCTTGCGCCGGGGTAGCTCCTACGAGCAGTACTTC

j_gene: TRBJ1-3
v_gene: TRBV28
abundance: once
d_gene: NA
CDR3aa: CASSHDAISGNTIYF
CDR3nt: TGTGCCAGTAGCCATGACGCGATCTCTGGAAACACCATATATTTT

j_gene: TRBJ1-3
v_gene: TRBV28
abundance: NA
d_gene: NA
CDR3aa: CASSLGGAGNTIYF
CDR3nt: TGTGCCAGCAGTTTAGGGGGGGCAGGAAACACCATATATTTT

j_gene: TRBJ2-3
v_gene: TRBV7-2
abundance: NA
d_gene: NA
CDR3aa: CASSSPGGDTQYF
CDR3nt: TGTGCCAGCAGCTCCCCAGGGGGGGATACGCAGTATTTT

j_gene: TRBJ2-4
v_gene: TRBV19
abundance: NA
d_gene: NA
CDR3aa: CASSSTGTAKNIQYF
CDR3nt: TGTGCCAGTAGTTCTACAGGGACAGCCAAAAACATTCAGTACTTC